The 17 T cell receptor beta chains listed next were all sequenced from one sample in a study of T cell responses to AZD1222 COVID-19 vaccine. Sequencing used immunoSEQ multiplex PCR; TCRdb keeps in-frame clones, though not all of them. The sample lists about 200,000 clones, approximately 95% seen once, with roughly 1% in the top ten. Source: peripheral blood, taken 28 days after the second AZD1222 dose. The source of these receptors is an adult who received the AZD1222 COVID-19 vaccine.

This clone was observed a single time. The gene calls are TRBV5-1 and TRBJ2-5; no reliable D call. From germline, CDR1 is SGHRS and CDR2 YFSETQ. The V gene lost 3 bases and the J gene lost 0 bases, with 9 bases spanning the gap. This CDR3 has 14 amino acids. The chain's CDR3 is CASSSQPDQETQYF. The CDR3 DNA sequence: TGCGCCAGCAGCTCGCAGCCAGACCAAGAGACCCAGTACTTC. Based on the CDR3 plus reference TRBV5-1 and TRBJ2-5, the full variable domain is KAGVTQTPRYLIKTRGQQVTLSCSPISGHRSVSWYQQTPGQGLQFLFEYFSETQRNKGNFPGRFSGRQFSNSRSEMNVSTLELGDSALYLCASSSQPDQETQYFGPGTRLLVL.

DNA of the CDR3: TGTGCCAGCAGTTTAGGGGACATCAATTCACCCCTCCACTTT. It encodes CASSLGDINSPLHF. The gene calls are TRBV28 and TRBJ1-6, with D perhaps matching TRBD1 (6 bases). The germline CDR1 and CDR2 sequences are MDHEN and SYDVKM. V lost 2 bases to trimming and J lost 7 bases, with 9 bases between them. The CDR3 runs to 14 residues.

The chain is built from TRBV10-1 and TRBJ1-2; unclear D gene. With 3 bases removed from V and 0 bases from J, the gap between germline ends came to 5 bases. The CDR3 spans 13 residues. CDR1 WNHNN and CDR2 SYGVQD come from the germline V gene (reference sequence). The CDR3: CASSDTSNYGYTF. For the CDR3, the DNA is TGCGCCAGCAGTGACACTTCTAACTATGGCTACACCTTC.

The CDR3 reads CASTPGPKSDTEAFF. The CDR3 nucleotides are TGTGCCAGCACTCCAGGCCCGAAGTCGGACACTGAAGCTTTCTTT. The chain combines TRBV3-1 (or the pseudogene TRBV3-2) with TRBJ1-1; unclear D gene. CDR1 and CDR2 (germline): LGHDT, YNNKEL (reference sequence). V was pared by 7 bases and J by 3 bases, with 18 bases between. The CDR3 covers 15 residues.

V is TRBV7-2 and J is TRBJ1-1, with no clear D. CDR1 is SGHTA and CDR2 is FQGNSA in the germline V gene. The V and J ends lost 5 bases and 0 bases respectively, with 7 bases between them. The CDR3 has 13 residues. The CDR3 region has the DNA TGTGCCAGCAGCCCGTACATGAACACTGAAGCTTTCTTT. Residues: CASSPYMNTEAFF.

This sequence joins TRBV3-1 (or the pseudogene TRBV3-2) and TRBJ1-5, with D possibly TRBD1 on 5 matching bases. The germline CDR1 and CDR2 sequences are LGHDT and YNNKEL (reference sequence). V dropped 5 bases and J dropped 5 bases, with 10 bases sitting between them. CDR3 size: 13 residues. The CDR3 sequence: CASSYQGDQPQHF. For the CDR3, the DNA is TGTGCCAGCAGCTATCAGGGAGATCAGCCCCAGCATTTT.

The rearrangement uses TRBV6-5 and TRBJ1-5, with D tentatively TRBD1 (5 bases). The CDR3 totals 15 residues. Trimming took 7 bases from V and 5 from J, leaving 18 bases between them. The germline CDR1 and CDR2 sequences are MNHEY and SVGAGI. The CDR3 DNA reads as TGTGCCAGCAATTGGGGCCAGGTTTTTGATCAGCCCCAGCATTTT. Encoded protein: CASNWGQVFDQPQHF.

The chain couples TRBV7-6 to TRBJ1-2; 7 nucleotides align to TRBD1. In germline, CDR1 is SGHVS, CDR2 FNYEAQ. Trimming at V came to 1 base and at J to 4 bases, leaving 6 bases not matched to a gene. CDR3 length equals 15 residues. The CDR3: CASSLGTGLSYGYTF. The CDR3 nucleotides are TGTGCCAGCAGCTTAGGGACAGGACTTAGCTATGGCTACACCTTC.

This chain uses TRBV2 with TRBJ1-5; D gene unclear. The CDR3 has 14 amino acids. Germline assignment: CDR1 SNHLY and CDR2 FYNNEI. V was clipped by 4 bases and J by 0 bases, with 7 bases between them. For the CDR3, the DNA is TGTGCCAGCAGTGTAACATATAGCAATCAGCCCCAGCATTTT. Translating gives CASSVTYSNQPQHF.

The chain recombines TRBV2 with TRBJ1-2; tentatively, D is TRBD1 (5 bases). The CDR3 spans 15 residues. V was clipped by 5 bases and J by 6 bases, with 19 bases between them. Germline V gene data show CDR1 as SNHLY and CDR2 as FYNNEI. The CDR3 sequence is CASSPRDPLSDGYTF. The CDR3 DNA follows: TGTGCCAGCAGTCCCCGGGACCCTCTGTCGGATGGCTACACCTTC.

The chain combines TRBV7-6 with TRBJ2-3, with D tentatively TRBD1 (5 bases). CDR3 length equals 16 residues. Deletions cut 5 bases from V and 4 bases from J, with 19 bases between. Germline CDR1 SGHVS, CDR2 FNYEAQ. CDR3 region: CASSPGWQGVPDTQYF. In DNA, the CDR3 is TGTGCCAGCAGCCCAGGGTGGCAGGGCGTCCCAGATACGCAGTATTTT. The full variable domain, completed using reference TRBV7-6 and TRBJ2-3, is GAGVSQSPRYKVTKRGQDVALRCDPISGHVSLYWYRQALGQGPEFLTYFNYEAQQDKSGLPNDRFSAERPEGSISTLTIQRTEQRDSAMYRCASSPGWQGVPDTQYFGPGTRLTVL.

The CDR3 is CASSGRPAGGDTQYF. The CDR3 bases are TGTGCCAGCAGCGGCCGACCAGCGGGGGGAGATACGCAGTATTTT. This chain uses TRBV9 with TRBJ2-3; 9 bases are shared with TRBD2. The V segment lost 3 bases and the J segment 5 bases; nucleotides outside the gene matches: 7. CDR3 length equals 15 residues. The germline V gene has CDR1 SGDLS and CDR2 YYNGEE.

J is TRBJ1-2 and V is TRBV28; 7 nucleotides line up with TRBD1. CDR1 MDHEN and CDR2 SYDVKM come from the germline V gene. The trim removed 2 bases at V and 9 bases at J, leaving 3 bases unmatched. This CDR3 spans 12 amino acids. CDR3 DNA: TGTGCCAGCAGTTTAAGGACAGGCAGCTACACCTTC. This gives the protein CASSLRTGSYTF.

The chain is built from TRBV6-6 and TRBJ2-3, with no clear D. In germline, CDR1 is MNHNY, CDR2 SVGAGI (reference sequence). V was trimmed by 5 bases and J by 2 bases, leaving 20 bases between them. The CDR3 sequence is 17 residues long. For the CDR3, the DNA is TGTGCCAGCAGTCCCCTTACCAGCCTCCTTTCCACAGATACGCAGTATTTT. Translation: CASSPLTSLLSTDTQYF.

In DNA form, the CDR3 reads TGTGCCAGCTCGCACGGGGGAGGGGCCGAGCAGTACTTC. As protein: CASSHGGGAEQYF. The chain employs TRBV18 and TRBJ2-7, with 7 bases lining up with TRBD2. V shed 6 bases, J shed 6 bases, and the junction held 8 bases outside the gene matches. CDR3 length: 13 amino acids. Germline values: CDR1 KGHSH, CDR2 LQKENI.

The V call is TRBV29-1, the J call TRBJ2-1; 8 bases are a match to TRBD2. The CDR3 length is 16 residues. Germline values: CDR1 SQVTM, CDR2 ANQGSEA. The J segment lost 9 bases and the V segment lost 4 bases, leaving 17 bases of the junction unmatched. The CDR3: CSVGLTSAIGGAEQFF. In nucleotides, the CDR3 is TGCAGCGTTGGATTGACTAGCGCCATTGGGGGAGCTGAGCAGTTCTTC.

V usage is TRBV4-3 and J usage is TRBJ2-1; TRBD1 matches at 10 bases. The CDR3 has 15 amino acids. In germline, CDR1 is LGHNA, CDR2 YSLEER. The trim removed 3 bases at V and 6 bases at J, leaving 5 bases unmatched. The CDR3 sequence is CASSHVGQGSNEQFF. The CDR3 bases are TGCGCCAGCAGCCACGTGGGACAGGGGTCCAATGAGCAGTTCTTC.